A single T cell receptor (beta chain) is shown here with its context. The data belong to a study of neoadjuvant anti-PD-1 for oral cavity cancer. Germline V lookup: CDR1 MRHNA, CDR2 SNTAGT. The CDR3 extends over 14 amino acids. With 3 bases clipped from V and 10 bases from J, the junction kept 5 bases outside the gene matches. Clones were read by immunoSEQ multiplex PCR, and TCRdb kept only the in-frame ones, dropping some. The sample consists of about 13,000 clones, about 70% of them appearing once. Blood cells were analyzed directly, without culture or expansion. This clonotype originated in a person aged 35-79 years with oral cavity squamous cell carcinoma. The chain links TRBV6-4 to TRBJ2-1, with 11 bases identical to TRBD2. The input for sequencing was PBMCs, taken before nivolumab (anti-PD-1) treatment. The chain's CDR3 is CASSEVAGGQEQFF. The CDR3 DNA follows: TGTGCCAGCAGTGAGGTAGCGGGAGGGCAGGAGCAGTTCTTC.